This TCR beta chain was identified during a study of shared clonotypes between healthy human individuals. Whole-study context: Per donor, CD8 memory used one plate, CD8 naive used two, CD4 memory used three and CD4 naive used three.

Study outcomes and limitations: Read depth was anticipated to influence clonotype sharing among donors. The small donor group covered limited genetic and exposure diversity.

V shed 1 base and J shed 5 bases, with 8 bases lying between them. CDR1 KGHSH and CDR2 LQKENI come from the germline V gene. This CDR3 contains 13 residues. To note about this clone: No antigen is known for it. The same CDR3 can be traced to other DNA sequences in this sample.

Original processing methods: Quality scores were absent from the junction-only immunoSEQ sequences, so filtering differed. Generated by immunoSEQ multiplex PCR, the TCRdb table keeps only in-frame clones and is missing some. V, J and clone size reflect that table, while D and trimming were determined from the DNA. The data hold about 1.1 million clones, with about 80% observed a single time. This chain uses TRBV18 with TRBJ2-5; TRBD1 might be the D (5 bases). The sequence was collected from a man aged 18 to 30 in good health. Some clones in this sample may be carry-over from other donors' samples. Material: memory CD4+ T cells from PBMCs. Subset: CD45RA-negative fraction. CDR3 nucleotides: TGTGCCAGCTCACCACAGGGGCGGGAGACCCAGTACTTC. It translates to CASSPQGRETQYF.